A single sample gave rise to the 16 T cell receptor beta chains below, sequenced in a study of shared T cell receptors in the human thymus. Generated by immunoSEQ multiplex PCR, the TCRdb table keeps only in-frame clones and is missing some. The table records over 450,000 clones, about four fifths of them present only once. These same records also appear under a second study, on human thymus T cells.

The sequencing sample was made of thymocytes. These TCRs come from a boy under two years old with a congenital heart defect.

The gene calls are TRBV12-5 and TRBJ1-3; 7 bases align to TRBD1. After removal of 5 bases from V and 0 bases from J, the junction contained 7 bases not matched to a gene. CDR1 LGHNT and CDR2 FRNRAP come from the germline V gene. CDR3 length: 16 residues. CDR3 amino acids: CASGTRDSRSGNTIYF. CDR3 DNA sequence: TGTGCTAGTGGTACCCGGGACAGCCGCTCTGGAAACACCATATATTTT.

This chain links TRBV5-6 with TRBJ1-1; TRBD1 matches at 7 bases. CDR3 length equals 15 residues. Trimming at V came to 2 bases and at J to 3 bases, leaving 7 bases not matched to a gene. Germline V CDR1 and CDR2: SGHDT, YYEEEE. Here the CDR3 DNA reads TGTGCCAGCAGCTTACCGGGACAGTCCTACACTGAAGCTTTCTTT. Amino acids: CASSLPGQSYTEAFF. Full variable domain (rest looked up from reference TRBV5-6 and TRBJ1-1): DAGVTQSPTHLIKTRGQQVTLRCSPKSGHDTVSWYQQALGQGPQFIFQYYEEEERQRGNFPDRFSGHQFPNYSSELNVNALLLGDSALYLCASSLPGQSYTEAFFGQGTRLTVV.

This rearrangement joins TRBV6-1 to TRBJ2-4, with a possible D match to TRBD2 (6 bases). This CDR3 is 16 amino acids long. V dropped 2 bases and J dropped 2 bases, with 13 bases sitting between them. The germline gives CDR1 MNHNS, CDR2 SASEGT. DNA of the CDR3: TGTGCCAGCAGTGAAAGGAGCGGGCCCCCCAAAAACATTCAGTACTTC. Translating gives CASSERSGPPKNIQYF.

V is TRBV6-5 and J is TRBJ2-7; D may be TRBD2 (6 bases). The CDR3 runs to 14 residues. Deletions cut 6 bases from V and 0 bases from J, with 12 bases between. The germline V gene encodes CDR1 MNHEY and CDR2 SVGAGI. The CDR3 spells CASSSGTHSYEQYF. In DNA form, the CDR3 reads TGTGCCAGCAGCTCCGGGACTCACTCCTACGAGCAGTACTTC.

The chain joins TRBV7-2 to TRBJ2-4, with a weak D call TRBD2 (7 bases). V lost 1 base and J 6 bases, leaving 13 bases between the germline ends. The germline CDR1 and CDR2 sequences are SGHTA and FQGNSA. There are 15 residues in the CDR3. CDR3 protein: CASSLDGGGGNIQYF. For the CDR3, the DNA is TGTGCCAGCAGCTTAGATGGGGGGGGCGGAAACATTCAGTACTTC.

V is TRBV6-1 and J is TRBJ2-5, with 7 bases matching TRBD1. Germline CDR1 MNHNS, CDR2 SASEGT. The CDR3 totals 14 residues. V was pared by 4 bases and J by 2 bases, with 4 bases of the junction left unmatched. For the CDR3, the DNA is TGTGCCAGCAGTGGCCGGGACAGACAAGAGACCCAGTACTTC. Its translation is CASSGRDRQETQYF.

This clone was seen more than once but under ten times. This chain uses TRBV19 with TRBJ2-1; D may be TRBD1 (6 bases). The CDR3 contains 13 residues. With 8 bases removed from V and 12 bases from J, the gap between germline ends came to 20 bases. CDR1 and CDR2 (germline): LNHDA, SQIVND (reference sequence). The chain's CDR3 is CASSGTTVDRQFF. In DNA, the CDR3 is TGTGCCAGTTCCGGGACAACAGTAGACCGGCAGTTCTTC. The full variable domain, rest sourced from reference TRBV19 and TRBJ2-1, is DGGITQSPKYLFRKEGQNVTLSCEQNLNHDAMYWYRQDPGQGLRLIYYSQIVNDFQKGDIAEGYSVSREKKESFPLTVTSAQKNPTAFYLCASSGTTVDRQFFGPGTRLTVL.

The rearrangement links TRBV7-9 to TRBJ2-3, with TRBD2 matching 9 bases. V lost 6 bases to trimming and J lost 3 bases; unmatched junction nucleotides: 7. The V gene's germline CDR1 is SEHNR and CDR2 FQNEAQ (reference sequence). This CDR3 is built from 15 residues. CDR3 region: CASSLAGQGTDTQYF. The CDR3 DNA follows: TGTGCCAGCAGTCTAGCGGGGCAGGGTACAGATACGCAGTATTTT.

The rearrangement links TRBV6-1 to TRBJ2-7, with TRBD1 matching over 9 bases. The CDR3 consists of 17 residues. Germline V gives CDR1 MNHNS, CDR2 SASEGT. Trimming took 4 bases from V and 4 from J; bases not matched to a gene: 14. CDR3 DNA sequence: TGTGCCAGCAGTGTATTTTTCGGGACAGGGTCACCTTACGAGCAGTACTTC. Amino acid sequence: CASSVFFGTGSPYEQYF.

This chain connects TRBV4-1 to TRBJ2-2, with 8 bases fitting TRBD2. CDR1 is MGHRA, CDR2 YSYEKL, per germline. V lost 6 bases and J lost 2; bases outside the gene matches: 5. This CDR3 is 15 amino acids long. CDR3 DNA: TGCGCCAGCAGTTGGACTAGCAGTAACACCGGGGAGCTGTTTTTT. Translation: CASSWTSSNTGELFF.

V and J are TRBV10-3 and TRBJ2-1; TRBD1 matches 7 bases. Germline V CDR1 and CDR2: ENHRY, SYGVKD. The V and J ends lost 3 bases and 0 bases, in that order; junction bases with no gene match: 2. This CDR3 has 15 residues. The CDR3 bases are TGTGCCATCAGTGATGGGACAGTCTCCTACAATGAGCAGTTCTTC. Protein sequence: CAISDGTVSYNEQFF.

A single count supports this clone. J is TRBJ2-7 and V is TRBV2; 11 bases align to TRBD2. CDR1 SNHLY and CDR2 FYNNEI come from the germline V gene. The V segment lost 4 bases and the J segment 3 bases; nucleotides outside the gene matches: 2. This CDR3 comprises 14 residues. CDR3 bases: TGTGCCAGCAGTGGACTAGCGGGGATCTACGAGCAGTACTTC. Its translation: CASSGLAGIYEQYF.

CDR3 sequence (DNA): TGCAGCGTTGGACACATTGATGAAGCTTTCTTT. Translating it yields CSVGHIDEAFF. The gene calls are TRBV29-1 and TRBJ1-1; unclear D gene. The V and J ends lost 4 bases and 7 bases respectively, with 10 bases between them. This CDR3 has 11 amino acids. From germline, CDR1 is SQVTM and CDR2 ANQGSEA.

The CDR3 coding sequence is TGCAGCGTTGAACCCCTAGCGGGAGGGCGGGGAAATGAGCAGTTCTTC. Translating gives CSVEPLAGGRGNEQFF. J is TRBJ2-1 and V is TRBV29-1, with 12 positions matching TRBD2. V trimming: 2 bases; J trimming: 7 bases; junction bases outside the gene matches: 9. CDR3 length: 16 amino acids. Germline assignment: CDR1 SQVTM and CDR2 ANQGSEA.

This chain connects TRBV25-1 to TRBJ2-7; 8 bases match TRBD2. This CDR3 contains 16 residues. Trimming took 7 bases from V and 5 from J; bases not matched to a gene: 16. The V gene's germline CDR1 is MGHDK and CDR2 SYGVNS. The CDR3 nucleotides are TGTGCCAGCACGGGGCCCGGAGCGGGAGTAAGCGACGAGCAGTACTTC. Its protein product is CASTGPGAGVSDEQYF.

The V call is TRBV12-5, the J call TRBJ1-2; perhaps TRBD1 as D (5 bases). V was pared by 0 bases and J by 5 bases, with 19 bases between. This CDR3 contains 17 residues. From germline, CDR1 is LGHNT and CDR2 FRNRAP. CDR3 residues: CASGLVPKSGRRYGYTF. The CDR3 DNA is TGTGCTAGTGGTTTGGTCCCCAAGTCAGGGCGGCGATATGGCTACACCTTC.